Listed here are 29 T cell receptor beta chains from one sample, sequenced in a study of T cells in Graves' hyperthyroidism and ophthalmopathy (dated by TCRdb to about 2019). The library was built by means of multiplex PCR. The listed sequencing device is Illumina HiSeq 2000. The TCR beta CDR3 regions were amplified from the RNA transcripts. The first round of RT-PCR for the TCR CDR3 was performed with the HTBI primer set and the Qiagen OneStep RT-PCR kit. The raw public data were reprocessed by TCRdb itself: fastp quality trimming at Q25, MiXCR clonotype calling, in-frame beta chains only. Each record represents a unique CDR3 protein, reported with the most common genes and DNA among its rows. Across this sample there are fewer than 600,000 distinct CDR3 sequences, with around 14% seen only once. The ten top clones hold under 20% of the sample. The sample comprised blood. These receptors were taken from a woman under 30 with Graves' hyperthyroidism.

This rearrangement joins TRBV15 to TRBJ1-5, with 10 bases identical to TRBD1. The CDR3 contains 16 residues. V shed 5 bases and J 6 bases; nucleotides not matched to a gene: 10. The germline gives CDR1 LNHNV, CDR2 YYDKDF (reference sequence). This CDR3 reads CATSRLGTGDRQPQHF. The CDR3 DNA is TGTGCCACCAGCCGTCTCGGGACAGGGGATCGTCAGCCCCAGCATTTT.

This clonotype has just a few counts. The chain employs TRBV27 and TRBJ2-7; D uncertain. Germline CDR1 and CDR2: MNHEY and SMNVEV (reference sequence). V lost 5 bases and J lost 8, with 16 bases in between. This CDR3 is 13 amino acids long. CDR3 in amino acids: CASSQRRSSKQYV. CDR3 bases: TGTGCCAGCAGTCAACGACGAAGTTCCAAGCAGTACGTC.

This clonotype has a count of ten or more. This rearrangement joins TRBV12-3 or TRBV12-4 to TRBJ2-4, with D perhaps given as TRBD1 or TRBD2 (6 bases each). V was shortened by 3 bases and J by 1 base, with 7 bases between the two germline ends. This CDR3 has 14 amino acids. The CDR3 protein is CASSLGGAKNIQYF. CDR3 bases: TGTGCCAGCAGTTTGGGGGGCGCCAAAAACATTCAGTACTTC.

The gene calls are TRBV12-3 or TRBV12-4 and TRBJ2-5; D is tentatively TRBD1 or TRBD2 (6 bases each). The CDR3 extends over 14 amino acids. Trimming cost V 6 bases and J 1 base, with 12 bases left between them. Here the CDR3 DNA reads TGTGCCAGCAGGGAAGGGGGGACCCAAGAGACCCAGTACTTC. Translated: CASREGGTQETQYF.

CDR3 DNA sequence: TGCAGCGTTGTCTCGGGACTAGCGTCGGATGAGCAGTTCTTC. It encodes CSVVSGLASDEQFF. The chain links TRBV29-1 to TRBJ2-1; TRBD2 matches at 10 bases. Germline CDR1 SQVTM, CDR2 ANQGSEA. Trimming took 4 bases from V and 8 from J; bases not matched to a gene: 8. The CDR3 has 14 residues.

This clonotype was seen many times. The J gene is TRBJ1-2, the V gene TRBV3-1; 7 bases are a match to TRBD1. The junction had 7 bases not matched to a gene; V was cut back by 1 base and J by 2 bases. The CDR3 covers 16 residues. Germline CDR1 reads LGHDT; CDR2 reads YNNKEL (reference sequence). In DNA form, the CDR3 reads TGTGCCAGCAGCCAAGCCGACAGGGTAAGAAACTATGGCTACACCTTC. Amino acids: CASSQADRVRNYGYTF.

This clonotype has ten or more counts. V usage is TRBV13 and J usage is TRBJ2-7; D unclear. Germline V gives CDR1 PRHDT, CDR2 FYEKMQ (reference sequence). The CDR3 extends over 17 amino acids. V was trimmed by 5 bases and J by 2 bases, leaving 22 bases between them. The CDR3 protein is CASSRFTLIDGTYEQYV. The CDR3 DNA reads TGTGCCAGCAGCCGATTTACACTAATTGACGGTACCTACGAGCAGTACGTC.

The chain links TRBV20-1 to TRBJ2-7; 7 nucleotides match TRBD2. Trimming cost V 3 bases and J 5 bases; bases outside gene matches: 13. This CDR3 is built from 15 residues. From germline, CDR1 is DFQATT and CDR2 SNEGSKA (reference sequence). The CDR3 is CSASSAGDEVNEQYV. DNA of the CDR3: TGCAGTGCTAGTTCGGCGGGAGATGAAGTAAACGAGCAGTACGTC.

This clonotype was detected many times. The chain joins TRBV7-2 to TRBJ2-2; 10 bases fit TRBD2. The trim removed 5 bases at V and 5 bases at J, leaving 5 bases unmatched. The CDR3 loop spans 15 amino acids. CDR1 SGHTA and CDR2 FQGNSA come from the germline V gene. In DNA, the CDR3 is TGTGCCAGCAGCGCCCTAGCGGGAGAAACCGGGGAGCTGTTTTTT. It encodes CASSALAGETGELFF.

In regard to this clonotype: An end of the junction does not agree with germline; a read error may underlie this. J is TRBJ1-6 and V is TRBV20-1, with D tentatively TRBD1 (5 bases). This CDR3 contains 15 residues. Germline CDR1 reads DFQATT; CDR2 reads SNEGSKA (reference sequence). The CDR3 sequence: CGARDEGIGNSPLHF. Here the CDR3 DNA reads TGCGGTGCCAGGGACGAGGGGATAGGTAATTCACCCCTCCACTTT.

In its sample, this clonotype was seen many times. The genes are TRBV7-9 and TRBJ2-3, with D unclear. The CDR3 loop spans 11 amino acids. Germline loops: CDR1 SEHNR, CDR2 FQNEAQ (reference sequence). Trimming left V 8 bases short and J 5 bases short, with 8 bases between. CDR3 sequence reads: CASQLGDTQYF. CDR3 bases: TGTGCCAGCCAGTTGGGAGATACGCAGTATTTT. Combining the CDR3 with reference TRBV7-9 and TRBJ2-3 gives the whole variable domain DTGVSQNPRHKITKRGQNVTFRCDPISEHNRLYWYRQTLGQGPEFLTYFQNEAQLEKSRLLSDRFSAERPKGSFSTLEIQRTEQGDSAMYLCASQLGDTQYFGPGTRLTVL.

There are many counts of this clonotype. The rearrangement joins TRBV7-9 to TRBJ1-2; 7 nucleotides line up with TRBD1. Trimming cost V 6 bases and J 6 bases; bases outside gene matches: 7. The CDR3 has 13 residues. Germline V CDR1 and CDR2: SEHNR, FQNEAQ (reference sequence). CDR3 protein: CASSYGQADGYTF. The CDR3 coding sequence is TGTGCCAGCAGTTACGGACAGGCTGATGGCTACACCTTC.

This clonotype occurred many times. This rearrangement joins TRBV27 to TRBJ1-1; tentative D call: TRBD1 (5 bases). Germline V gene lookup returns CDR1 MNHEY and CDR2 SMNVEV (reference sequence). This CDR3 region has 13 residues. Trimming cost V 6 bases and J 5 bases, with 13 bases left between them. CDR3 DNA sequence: TGTGCCAGCAGATTAGGGGCAGCTACTGAAGCTTTCTTT. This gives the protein CASRLGAATEAFF.

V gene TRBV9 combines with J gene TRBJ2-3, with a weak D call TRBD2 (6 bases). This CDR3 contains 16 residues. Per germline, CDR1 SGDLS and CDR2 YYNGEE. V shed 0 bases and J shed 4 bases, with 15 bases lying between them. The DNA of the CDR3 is TGTGCCAGCAGCGTAGGTAGCGGCTTAGGGGCAGATACGCAGTATTTT. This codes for CASSVGSGLGADTQYF.

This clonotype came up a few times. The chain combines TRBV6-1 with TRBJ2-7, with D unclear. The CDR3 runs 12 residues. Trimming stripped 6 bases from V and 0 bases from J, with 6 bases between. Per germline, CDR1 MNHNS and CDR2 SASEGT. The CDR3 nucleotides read TGTGCCAGCAGGAGCCCCTCCTACGAGCAGTACGTC. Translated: CASRSPSYEQYV.

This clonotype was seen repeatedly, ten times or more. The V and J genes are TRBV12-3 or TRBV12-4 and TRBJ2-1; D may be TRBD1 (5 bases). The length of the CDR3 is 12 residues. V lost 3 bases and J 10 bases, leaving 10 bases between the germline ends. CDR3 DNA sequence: TGTGCCAGCAGTTTTGCAGGGCGGGAGCAGTTCTTC. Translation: CASSFAGREQFF.

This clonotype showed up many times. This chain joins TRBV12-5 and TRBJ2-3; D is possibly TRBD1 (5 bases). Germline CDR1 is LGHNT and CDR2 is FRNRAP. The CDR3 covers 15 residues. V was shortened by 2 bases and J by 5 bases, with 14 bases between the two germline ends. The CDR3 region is CASGLKLRQGDTQYF. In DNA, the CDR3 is TGTGCTAGTGGTTTGAAGCTTCGGCAGGGAGATACGCAGTATTTT. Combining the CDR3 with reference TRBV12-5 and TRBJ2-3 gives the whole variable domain DARVTQTPRHKVTEMGQEVTMRCQPILGHNTVFWYRQTMMQGLELLAYFRNRAPLDDSGMPKDRFSAEMPDATLATLKIQPSEPRDSAVYFCASGLKLRQGDTQYFGPGTRLTVL.

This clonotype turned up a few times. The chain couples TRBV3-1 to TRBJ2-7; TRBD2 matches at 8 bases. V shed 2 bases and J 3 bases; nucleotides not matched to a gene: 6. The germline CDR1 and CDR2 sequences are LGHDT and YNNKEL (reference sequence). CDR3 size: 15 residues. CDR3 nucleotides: TGTGCCAGCAGCCAACCCGGGACTAGTGTCTACGAGCAGTACTTC. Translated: CASSQPGTSVYEQYF.

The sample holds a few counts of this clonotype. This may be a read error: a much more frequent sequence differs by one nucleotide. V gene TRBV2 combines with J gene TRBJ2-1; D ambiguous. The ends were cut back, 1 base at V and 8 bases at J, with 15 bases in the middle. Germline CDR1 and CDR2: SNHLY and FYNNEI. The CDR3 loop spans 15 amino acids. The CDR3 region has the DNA TGTGCCAGCAGTGAAGGGGTCGGAGTGGGCGATGAGCAGTTCTTC. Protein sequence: CASSEGVGVGDEQFF. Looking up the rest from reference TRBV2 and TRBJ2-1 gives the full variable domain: EPEVTQTPSHQVTQMGQEVILRCVPISNHLYFYWYRQILGQKVEFLVSFYNNEISEKSEIFDDQFSVERPDGSNFTLKIRSTKLEDSAMYFCASSEGVGVGDEQFFGPGTRLTVL.

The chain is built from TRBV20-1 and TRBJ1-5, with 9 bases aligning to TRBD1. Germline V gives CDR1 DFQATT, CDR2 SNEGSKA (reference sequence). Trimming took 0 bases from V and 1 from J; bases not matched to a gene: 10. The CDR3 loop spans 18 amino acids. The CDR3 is CSARDPRGQGGSNQPQHF. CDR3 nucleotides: TGCAGTGCTAGAGATCCCCGGGGACAGGGCGGGAGCAATCAGCCCCAGCATTTT.

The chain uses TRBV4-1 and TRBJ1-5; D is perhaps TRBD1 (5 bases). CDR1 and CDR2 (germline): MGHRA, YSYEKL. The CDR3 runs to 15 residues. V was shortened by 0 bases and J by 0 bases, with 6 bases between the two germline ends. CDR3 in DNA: TGCGCCAGCAGCCAAGAACAGGATAGCAATCAGCCCCAGCATTTT. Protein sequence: CASSQEQDSNQPQHF.

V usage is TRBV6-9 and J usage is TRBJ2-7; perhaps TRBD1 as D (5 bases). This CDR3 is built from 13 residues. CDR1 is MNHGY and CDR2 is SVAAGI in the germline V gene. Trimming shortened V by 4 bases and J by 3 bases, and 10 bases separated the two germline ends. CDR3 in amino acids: CASSCSRDYEQYV. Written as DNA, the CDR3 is TGTGCCAGCAGTTGCTCCAGGGACTACGAGCAGTACGTC.

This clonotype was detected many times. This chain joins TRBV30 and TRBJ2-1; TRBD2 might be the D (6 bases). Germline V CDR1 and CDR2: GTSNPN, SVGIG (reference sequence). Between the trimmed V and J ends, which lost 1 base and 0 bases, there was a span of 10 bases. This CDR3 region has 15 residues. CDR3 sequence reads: CAWSERASSYNEQFF. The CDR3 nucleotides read TGTGCCTGGAGTGAGCGGGCGAGCTCCTACAATGAGCAGTTCTTC.

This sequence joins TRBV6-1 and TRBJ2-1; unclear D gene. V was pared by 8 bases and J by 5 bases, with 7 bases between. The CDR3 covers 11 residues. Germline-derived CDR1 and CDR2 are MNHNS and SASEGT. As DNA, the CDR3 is TGTGCCAGCGCCCGGAACAATGAGCAGTTCTTC. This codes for CASARNNEQFF.

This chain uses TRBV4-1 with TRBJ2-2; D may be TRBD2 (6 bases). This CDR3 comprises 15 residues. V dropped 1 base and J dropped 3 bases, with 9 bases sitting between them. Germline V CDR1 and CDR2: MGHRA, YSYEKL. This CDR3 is CASSQVWGDTGELFF. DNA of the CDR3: TGCGCCAGCAGCCAAGTTTGGGGGGACACCGGGGAGCTGTTTTTT.

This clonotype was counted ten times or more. DNA for the CDR3: TGCGCCAGCAGCCCCTCCAATGAGTTTCGAAGAGGCTATGGCTACACCTTC. Residues: CASSPSNEFRRGYGYTF. The rearrangement joins TRBV5-1 to TRBJ1-2; D uncertain. The CDR3 is 17 amino acids. The V gene lost 4 bases and the J gene lost 4 bases, with 23 bases spanning the gap. The germline V gene has CDR1 SGHRS and CDR2 YFSETQ. The variable domain in full, with the rest retrieved from reference TRBV5-1 and TRBJ1-2, is KAGVTQTPRYLIKTRGQQVTLSCSPISGHRSVSWYQQTPGQGLQFLFEYFSETQRNKGNFPGRFSGRQFSNSRSEMNVSTLELGDSALYLCASSPSNEFRRGYGYTFGSGTRLTVV.

The DNA for the CDR3 is TGCAGTGCTAGCTTCGGTAGCGTCTTGACAGATACGCAGTATTTT. Translation: CSASFGSVLTDTQYF. The J gene is TRBJ2-3, the V gene TRBV20-1, with TRBD2 as a possible D gene (5 bases). The length of the CDR3 is 15 residues. The V gene's germline CDR1 is DFQATT and CDR2 SNEGSKA (reference sequence). V was shortened by 3 bases and J by 3 bases, with 16 bases between the two germline ends.

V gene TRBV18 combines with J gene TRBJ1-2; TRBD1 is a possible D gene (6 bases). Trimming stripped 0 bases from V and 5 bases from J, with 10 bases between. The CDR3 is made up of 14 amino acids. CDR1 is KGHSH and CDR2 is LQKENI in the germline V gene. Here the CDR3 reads CASSPPTGPYGYTF. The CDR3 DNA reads TGTGCCAGCTCACCACCGACAGGACCTTATGGCTACACCTTC. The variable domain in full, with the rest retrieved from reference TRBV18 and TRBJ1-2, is NAGVMQNPRHLVRRRGQEARLRCSPMKGHSHVYWYRQLPEEGLKFMVYLQKENIIDESGMPKERFSAEFPKEGPSILRIQQVVRGDSAAYFCASSPPTGPYGYTFGSGTRLTVV.

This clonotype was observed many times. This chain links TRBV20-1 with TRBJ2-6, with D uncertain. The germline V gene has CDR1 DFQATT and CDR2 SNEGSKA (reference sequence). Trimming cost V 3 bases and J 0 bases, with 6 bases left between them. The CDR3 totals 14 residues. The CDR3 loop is CSARGASGANVLTF. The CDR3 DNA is TGCAGTGCTAGGGGTGCCTCTGGGGCCAACGTCCTGACTTTC.